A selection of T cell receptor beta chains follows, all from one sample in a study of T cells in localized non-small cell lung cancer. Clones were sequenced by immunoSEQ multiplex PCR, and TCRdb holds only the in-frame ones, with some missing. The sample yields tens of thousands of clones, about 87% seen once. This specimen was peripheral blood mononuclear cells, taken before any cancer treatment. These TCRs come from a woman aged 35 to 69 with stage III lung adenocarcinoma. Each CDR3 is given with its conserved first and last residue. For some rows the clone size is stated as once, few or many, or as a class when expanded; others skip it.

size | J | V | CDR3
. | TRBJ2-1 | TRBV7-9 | CASSLPGSLSDNEQFF
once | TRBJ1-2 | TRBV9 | CASNPTGVGYGYTF
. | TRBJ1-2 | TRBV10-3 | CAISESPNRASYGYTF
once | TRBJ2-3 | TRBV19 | CASSPSYSASTDTQYF
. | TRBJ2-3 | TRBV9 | CASSSGAGGPTDTQYF
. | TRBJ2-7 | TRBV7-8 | CASSLPRTSGTKQYF
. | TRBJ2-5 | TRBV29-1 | CSAGGDSQETQYF
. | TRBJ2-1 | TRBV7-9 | CASSLALGTYNEQFF
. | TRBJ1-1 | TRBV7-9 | CASSFQQGATEAFF
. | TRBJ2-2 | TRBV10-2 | CASRAGGPFTGELFF
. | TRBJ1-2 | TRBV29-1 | CSVPTQQGANYGYTF
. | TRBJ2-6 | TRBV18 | CASSPAGPSGANVLTF
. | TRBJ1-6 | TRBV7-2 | CASSIRGDSPLHF
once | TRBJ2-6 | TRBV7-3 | CASSRNSGANVLTF
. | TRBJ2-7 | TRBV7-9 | CASSLGLAYDEQYF
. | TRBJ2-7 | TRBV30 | CAWKRTQAMGGEQYF
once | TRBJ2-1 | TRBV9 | CASSVERALTSGSDNEQFF
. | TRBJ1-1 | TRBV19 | CASSPSGNTEAFF
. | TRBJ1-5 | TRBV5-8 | CASSLQDRTSNQPQHF
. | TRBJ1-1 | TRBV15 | CATSRDLGNRGNTEAFF
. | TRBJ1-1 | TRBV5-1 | CASSIRGGQAGNTEAFF
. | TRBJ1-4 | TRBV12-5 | CASGQSGAVATNEKLFF
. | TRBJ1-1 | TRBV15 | CATSRGTGRTEAFF
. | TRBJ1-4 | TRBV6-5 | CASSYSFQATNEKLFF
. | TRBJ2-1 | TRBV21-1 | CASSKGRSYNEQFF
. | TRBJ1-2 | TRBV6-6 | CASSYLQGLNNYGYTF
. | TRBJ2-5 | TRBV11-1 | CASSLRRADHQETQYF
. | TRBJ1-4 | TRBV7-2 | CASSLEGGRTGEKLFF
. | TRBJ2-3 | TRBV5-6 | CASSPLTGTDTQYF
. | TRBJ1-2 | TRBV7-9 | CASSSEGLVGYGYTF
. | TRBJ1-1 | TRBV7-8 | CASSFQGGGTEAFF
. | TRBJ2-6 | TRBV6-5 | CASRWSSGANVLTF
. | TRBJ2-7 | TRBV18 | CASSPGSGQGGYEQYF
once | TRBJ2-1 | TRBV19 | CASTGLAGYNEQFF
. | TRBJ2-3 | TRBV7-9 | CASSPISVRSTDTQYF
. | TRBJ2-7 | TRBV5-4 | CASSFDRQGPYEQYF
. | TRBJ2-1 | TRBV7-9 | CASSPGLARNEQFF
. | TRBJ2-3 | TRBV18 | CASSPVGSSTDTQYF
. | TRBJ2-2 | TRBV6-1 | CASSDAGTPKPFELFF
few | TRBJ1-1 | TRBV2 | CASIAEVAGNTEAFF
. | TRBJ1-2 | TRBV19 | CASSTRDRVNGYTF
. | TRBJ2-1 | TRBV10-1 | CASSDVGAATYNEQFF
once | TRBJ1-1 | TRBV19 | CASSSREGGVTEAFF
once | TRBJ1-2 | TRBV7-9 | CASSLLAPF
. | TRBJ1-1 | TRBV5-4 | CASSAFDTEAFF
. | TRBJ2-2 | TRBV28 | CAVQRNTGELFF
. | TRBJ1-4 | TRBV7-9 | CASSLRGDEKLFF
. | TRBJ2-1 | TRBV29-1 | CSVKNGTSGTFTYNEQFF
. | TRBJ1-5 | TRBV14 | CASSVTGTVNQPQHF
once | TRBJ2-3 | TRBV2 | CASTSARAGGADTQYF
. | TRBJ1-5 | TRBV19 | CASSIVGDSGQPQHF
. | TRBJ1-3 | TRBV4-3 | CASSQEGGNTIYF
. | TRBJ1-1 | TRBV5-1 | CASSLAYGWGADTEAFF